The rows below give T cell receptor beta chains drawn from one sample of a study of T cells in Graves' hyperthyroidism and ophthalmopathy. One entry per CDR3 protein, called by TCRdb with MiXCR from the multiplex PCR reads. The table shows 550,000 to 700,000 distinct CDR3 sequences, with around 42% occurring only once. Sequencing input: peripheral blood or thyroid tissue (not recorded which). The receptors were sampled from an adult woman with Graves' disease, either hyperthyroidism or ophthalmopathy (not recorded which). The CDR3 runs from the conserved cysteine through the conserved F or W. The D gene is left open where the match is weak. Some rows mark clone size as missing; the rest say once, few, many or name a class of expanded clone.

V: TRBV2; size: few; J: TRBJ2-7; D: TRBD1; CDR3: CASNEGTGFFEQYF; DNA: TGTGCCAGCAATGAAGGGACAGGGTTCTTCGAGCAGTACTTC
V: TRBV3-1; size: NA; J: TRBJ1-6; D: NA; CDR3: CASSQHNLRGHSPLHF; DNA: TGTGCCAGCAGCCAACATAACCTCAGGGGCCATTCACCCCTCCACTTT
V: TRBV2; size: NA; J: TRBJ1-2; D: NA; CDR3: CASSAQQGSGGYTF; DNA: TGTGCCAGCAGCGCTCAACAGGGATCCGGTGGCTACACCTTC
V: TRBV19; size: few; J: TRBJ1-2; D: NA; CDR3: CASSRGYTF; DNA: TGTGCCAGTAGTAGGGGGTACACCTTC
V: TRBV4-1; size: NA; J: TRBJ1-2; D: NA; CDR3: CASSQMGGLYGYTF; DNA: TGCGCCAGCAGCCAAATGGGGGGACTCTATGGCTACACCTTC
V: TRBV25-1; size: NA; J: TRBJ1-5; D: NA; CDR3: CASSASIWGPNQPQHF; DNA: TGTGCCAGCAGTGCTAGCATATGGGGGCCTAATCAGCCCCAGCATTTT
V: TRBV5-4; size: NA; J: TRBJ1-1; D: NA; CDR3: CASSNAGTMNTEAFF; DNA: TGTGCCAGCAGCAATGCCGGGACAATGAACACTGAAGCTTTCTTT
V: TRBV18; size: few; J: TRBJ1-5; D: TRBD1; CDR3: CASSQGQGTDQPQHF; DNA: TGTGCCAGCTCACAGGGACAGGGCACGGATCAGCCCCAGCATTTT
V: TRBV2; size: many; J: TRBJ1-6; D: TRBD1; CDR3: CASRMDRGNSPLHF; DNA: TGTGCCAGCAGGATGGACAGGGGTAATTCACCCCTCCACTTT
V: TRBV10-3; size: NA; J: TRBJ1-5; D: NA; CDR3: CAISGQMHQPQHF; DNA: TGTGCCATCAGCGGACAGATGCATCAGCCCCAGCATTTT
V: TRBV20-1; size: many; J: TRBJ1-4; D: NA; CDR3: CSADRPTGGFPEKLFF; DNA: TGCAGTGCTGACCGCCCGACGGGGGGTTTCCCTGAAAAACTGTTTTTT
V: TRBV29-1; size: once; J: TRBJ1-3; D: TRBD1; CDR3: CSVRTGSAGNTIYF; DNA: TGCAGCGTTAGGACAGGATCAGCGGGAAACACCATATATTTT
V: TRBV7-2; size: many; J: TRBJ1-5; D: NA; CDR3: CASSLYRVSNQPQHF; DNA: TGTGCCAGCAGCTTATATCGGGTGAGCAATCAGCCCCAGCATTTT
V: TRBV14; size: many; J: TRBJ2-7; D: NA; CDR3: CASSQLGFSYEQYF; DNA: TGTGCCAGCAGCCAATTAGGATTCTCCTACGAGCAGTACTTC
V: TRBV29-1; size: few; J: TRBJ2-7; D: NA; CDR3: CSVESRMTGEQYF; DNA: TGCAGCGTTGAGTCCAGGATGACGGGCGAGCAGTACTTC
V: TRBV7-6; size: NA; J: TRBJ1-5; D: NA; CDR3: CASSLASSEQETQHF; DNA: TGTGCCAGCAGCTTAGCGAGTTCAGAGCAAGAGACCCAGCATTTT
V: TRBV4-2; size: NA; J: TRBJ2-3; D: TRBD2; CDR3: CACGSLAGGGADTQYF; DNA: TGTGCCTGCGGCTCCTTGGCGGGAGGGGGCGCAGATACGCAGTATTTT
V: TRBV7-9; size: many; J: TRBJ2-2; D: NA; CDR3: CASSSGELGTGELFF; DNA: TGTGCCAGCAGCTCCGGAGAGTTGGGAACCGGGGAGCTGTTTTTT
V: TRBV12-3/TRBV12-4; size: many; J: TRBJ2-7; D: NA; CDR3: CASSQRGTYEQYF; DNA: TGTGCCAGCAGTCAGAGGGGAACCTACGAGCAGTACTTC
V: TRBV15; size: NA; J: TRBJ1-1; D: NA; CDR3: CATSTDENTEAFF; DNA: TGTGCCACCAGCACCGATGAGAACACTGAAGCTTTCTTT
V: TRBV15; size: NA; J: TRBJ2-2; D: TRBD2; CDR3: CATSTGGLAGGELFF; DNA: TGTGCCACCAGCACCGGAGGACTAGCGGGAGGGGAGCTGTTTTTT
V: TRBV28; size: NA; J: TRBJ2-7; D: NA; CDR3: CASSFGHGGYEQYF; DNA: TGTGCCAGCAGTTTCGGACATGGAGGGTACGAGCAGTACTTC
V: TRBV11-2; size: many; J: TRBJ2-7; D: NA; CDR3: CASSSLIRYYEQYF; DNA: TGTGCCAGCAGCTCCCTCATCCGGTACTACGAGCAGTACTTC
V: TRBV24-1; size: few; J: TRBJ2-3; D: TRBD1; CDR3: CAVNEDRGDTDTQYF; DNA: TGTGCCGTAAACGAGGACAGGGGTGATACAGATACGCAGTATTTT
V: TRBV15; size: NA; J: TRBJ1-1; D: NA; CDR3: CATSSLGGLNTEAFF; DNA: TGTGCCACCAGCAGCCTGGGGGGATTGAACACTGAAGCTTTCTTT
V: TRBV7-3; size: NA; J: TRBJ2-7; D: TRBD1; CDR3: CASSLKRGTGTYEQYF; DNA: TGTGCCAGCAGCTTAAAGCGTGGGACAGGGACCTACGAGCAGTACTTC
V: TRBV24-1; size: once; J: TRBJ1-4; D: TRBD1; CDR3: CATSDHRDRGSRELFF; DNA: TGTGCCACCAGTGATCACAGGGACAGGGGGTCTCGAGAGCTGTTTTTT
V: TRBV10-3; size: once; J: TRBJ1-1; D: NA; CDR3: CAIRMAVNTEAFF; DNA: TGTGCCATCAGGATGGCGGTGAACACTGAAGCTTTCTTT
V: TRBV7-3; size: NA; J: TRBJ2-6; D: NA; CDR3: CASSTHRAGANVLTF; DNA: TGTGCCAGCAGCACACACAGGGCTGGGGCCAACGTCCTGACTTTC
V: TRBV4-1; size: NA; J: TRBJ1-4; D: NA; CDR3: CASSHLGEKLFF; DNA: TGCGCCAGCAGCCACTTGGGTGAAAAACTGTTTTTT
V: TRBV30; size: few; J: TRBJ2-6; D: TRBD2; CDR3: CAWSRKGGRANVLTF; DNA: TGTGCCTGGAGCCGAAAGGGAGGGAGGGCCAACGTCCTGACTTTC